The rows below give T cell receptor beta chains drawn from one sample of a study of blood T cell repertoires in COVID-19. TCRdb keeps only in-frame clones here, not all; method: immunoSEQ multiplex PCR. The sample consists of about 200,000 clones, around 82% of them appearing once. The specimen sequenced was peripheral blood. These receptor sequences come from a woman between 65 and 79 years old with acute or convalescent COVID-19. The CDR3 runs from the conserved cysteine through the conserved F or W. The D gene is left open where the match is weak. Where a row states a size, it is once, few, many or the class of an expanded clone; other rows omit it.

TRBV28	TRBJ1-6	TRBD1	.	TGTGCCAGCAGACCGGGACAGGGTAGTGGATCACCCCTCCACTTT	CASRPGQGSGSPLHF
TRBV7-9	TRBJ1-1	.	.	TGTGCCAGCAGCCGCGACAGCCACACTGAAGCTTTCTTT	CASSRDSHTEAFF
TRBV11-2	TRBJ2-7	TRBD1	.	TGTGCCAGCAGCTCCGGGACAGGGTTATCCCACGAGCAGTACTTC	CASSSGTGLSHEQYF
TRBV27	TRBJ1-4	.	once	TGTGCCAGCAGTTTTCAGGGCCAGTGGGAAAAACTGTTTTTT	CASSFQGQWEKLFF
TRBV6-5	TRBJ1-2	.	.	TGTGCCAGCAGGAGTCAGGGATATGGCTACACCTTC	CASRSQGYGYTF
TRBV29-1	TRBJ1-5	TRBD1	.	TGCAGCGTTGTCGAGACAGGGGGCAATCAGCCCCAGCATTTT	CSVVETGGNQPQHF
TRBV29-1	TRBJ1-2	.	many	TGCAGCGTTGGCGGGGGAGGGTATGGCTACACCTTC	CSVGGGGYGYTF
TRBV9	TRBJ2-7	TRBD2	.	TGTGCCAGCAGCCCCCAGATCGGGAGGGCCAACTACGAGCAGTACTTC	CASSPQIGRANYEQYF
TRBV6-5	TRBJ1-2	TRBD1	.	TGTGCCAGCAGAAGCAGGGGGGCTAACTATGGCTACACCTTC	CASRSRGANYGYTF
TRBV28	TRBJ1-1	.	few	TGTGCCTCCAGCAGGTCCTATGCTGAAGCTTTCTTT	CASSRSYAEAFF
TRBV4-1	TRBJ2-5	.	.	TGCGCCAGCAGCCCGAGACAGCTACAAGAGACCCAGTACTTC	CASSPRQLQETQYF
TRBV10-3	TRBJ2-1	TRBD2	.	TGTGCCATCACTGACGGGACTAGCGGGAGCTATGAGCAGTTCTTC	CAITDGTSGSYEQFF
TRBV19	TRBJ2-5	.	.	TGTGCCAGTAGTACGCTTCCTCGCGGACAGATCCAAGAGACCCAGTACTTC	CASSTLPRGQIQETQYF
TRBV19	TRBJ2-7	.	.	TGTGCCAGTAGTATAAGCGCGGGCTCCTACGAGCAGTACTTC	CASSISAGSYEQYF
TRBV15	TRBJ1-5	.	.	TGTGCCACCAGCAGTAGTAGAAACCAGCCCCAGCATTTT	CATSSSRNQPQHF
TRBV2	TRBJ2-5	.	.	TGTGCCAGCAGGATGCTGTCCGGGTCCCAAGAGACCCAGTACTTC	CASRMLSGSQETQYF
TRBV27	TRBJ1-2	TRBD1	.	TGTGCCAGCAGTAGGGACAGGGGGCTGGATGGCTACACCTTC	CASSRDRGLDGYTF
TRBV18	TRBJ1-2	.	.	TGTGCCAGCTCACCTCTTGACAGCTCGCATGGCTACACCTTC	CASSPLDSSHGYTF
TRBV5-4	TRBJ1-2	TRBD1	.	TGTGCCAGCAGCCTTGATCGGGACAGGGGGGGATCTAACTATGGCTACACCTTC	CASSLDRDRGGSNYGYTF
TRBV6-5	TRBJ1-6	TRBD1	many	TGTGCCAGCCGTTGGGACAGTACAGGGCCTCACTCACCCCTCCACTTT	CASRWDSTGPHSPLHF
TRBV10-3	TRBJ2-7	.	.	TGTGCCATCAGCTCAGACATGCCCTACGAGCAGTACTTC	CAISSDMPYEQYF
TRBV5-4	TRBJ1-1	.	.	TGTGCCAGCAGCCCACTGGAAGGGGCAGACACTGAAGCTTTCTTT	CASSPLEGADTEAFF
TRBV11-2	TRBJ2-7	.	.	TGTGCCAGCAGCTTAGACAGGGACGAGCAGTACTTC	CASSLDRDEQYF
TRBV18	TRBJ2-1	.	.	TGTGCCAGCTCCCCTAGGAGCCAAAATAGTGAGCAGTTCTTC	CASSPRSQNSEQFF
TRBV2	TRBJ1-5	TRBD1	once	TGTGCCAGCAACTTGGGACAGGGCAATCAGCCCCAGCATTTT	CASNLGQGNQPQHF
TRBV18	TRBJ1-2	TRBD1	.	TGTGCCAGCTCCCGTCTCGGGACAGGGAACTATGGCTACACCTTC	CASSRLGTGNYGYTF
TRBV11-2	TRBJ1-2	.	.	TGTGCCAGCAGCTTAGGGAAATCGGGGGGCTACACCTTC	CASSLGKSGGYTF
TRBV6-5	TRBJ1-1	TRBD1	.	TGTGCCAGCAGGCCGGACAGGGGACGCGCTGAAGCTTTCTTT	CASRPDRGRAEAFF
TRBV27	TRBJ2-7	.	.	TGTGCCAGCAGCGGGGGACAGAAGCAGTACTTC	CASSGGQKQYF
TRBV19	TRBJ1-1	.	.	TGTGCCAGTACCCCTATGTTGGGCAGGCTGAACACTGAAGCTTTCTTT	CASTPMLGRLNTEAFF
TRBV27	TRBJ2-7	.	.	TGTGCCAGCAGTTTGGGGGGTAGCGAGCCCACAACCTACGAGCAGTACTTC	CASSLGGSEPTTYEQYF
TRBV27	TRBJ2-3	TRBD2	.	TGTGCCAGCAGTCCAGGCCCCGGACTAGCCCCTTTGGGAGATACGCAGTATTTT	CASSPGPGLAPLGDTQYF
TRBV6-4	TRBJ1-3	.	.	TGTGCCAGCAGTGACCGGGCTGGAAACACCATATATTTT	CASSDRAGNTIYF
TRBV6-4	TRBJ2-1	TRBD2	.	TGTGCCAGCAGTGACGGGACTAGCTACAATGAGCAGTTCTTC	CASSDGTSYNEQFF
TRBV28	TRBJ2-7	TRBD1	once	TGTGCCAGCGGGCGGGGGACAGGGGCTGGCGAGCAGTACTTC	CASGRGTGAGEQYF
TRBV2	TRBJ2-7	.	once	TGTGCCAGCAGTGTAGTTTTACCCTACGAGCAGTACTTC	CASSVVLPYEQYF
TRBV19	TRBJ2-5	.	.	TGTGCCAGTAGCCGGACAGTCGAAGAGACCCAGTACTTC	CASSRTVEETQYF
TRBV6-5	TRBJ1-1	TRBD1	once	TGTGCCAGCAGTCCCTGGGACAGGGGGAACGCTGAAGCTTTCTTT	CASSPWDRGNAEAFF
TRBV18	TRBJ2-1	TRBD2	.	TGTGCCAGCTCACCACCGACTAGCGGTGAGCAGTTCTTC	CASSPPTSGEQFF
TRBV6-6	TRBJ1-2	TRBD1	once	TGTGCCAGCAGTTACCCGACAGGGGAATATGGCTACACCTTC	CASSYPTGEYGYTF
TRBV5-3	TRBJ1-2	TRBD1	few	TGTGCCAGAAGCCTCCCCACAGGGGAATATGGCTACACCTTC	CARSLPTGEYGYTF
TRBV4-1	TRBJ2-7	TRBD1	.	TGCGCCAGCAGCCAACTACAGGGGGTCTCCTACGAGCAGTACTTC	CASSQLQGVSYEQYF
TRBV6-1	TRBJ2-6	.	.	TGTGCCAGCAGTGAGGCAGTCTCCTCTGGGGCCAACGTCCTGACTTTC	CASSEAVSSGANVLTF
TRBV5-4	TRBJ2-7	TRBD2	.	TGTGCCAGCAGCCCTAGCGGGTACAACTCCTACGAGCAGTACTTC	CASSPSGYNSYEQYF
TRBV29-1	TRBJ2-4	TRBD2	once	TGCAGCGTTGTCGCCCCCCTGCTGGCGGGAGAAGCCAAAAACATTCAGTACTTC	CSVVAPLLAGEAKNIQYF
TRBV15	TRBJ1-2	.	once	TGTGCCACCAGCAGCCCCCCGTATTCTGCTAACTATGGCTACACCTTC	CATSSPPYSANYGYTF